This TCR beta chain came from a study of shared T cell receptors in the human thymus (dated by TCRdb to about 2021). The study in broad terms: The study investigated the way shared, self-reactive T-cell receptor alpha chains are produced in the human thymus.

The germline V gene yields SGHRS for CDR1 and YFSETQ for CDR2. From its cysteine to its phenylalanine, the CDR3 spans 17 amino acids. Left in the record is the CDR3 DNA by itself, 51 bases read in frame from the first base. Here V drops 0 bases and J drops 0 bases, and the junction holds 9 bases not matched to any gene. The method was the immunoSEQ multiplex PCR assay. Here the immuneACCESS table is served through TCRdb, limited to in-frame sequences with V and J called. Missing clones are a known gap in these copies; in checked studies unresolved V genes cover under half, and the rest lacks a known reason. Across this sample there are around 730,000 clones, with roughly 88% seen only once. Under 0.012% of the sample is in the top ten clones. A remark on this clone: It lacks a known antigen. No base qualities exist here, and no much larger clone lies one base off it. Other DNA sequences of this sample code for an identical CDR3.

The sample was also linked to a second study, of human thymus T cells. The second study's authors report: The donors were immunologically healthy infants in Finland who had open corrective cardiac surgery for congenital heart defects. The thymus tissue came from surgical resects taken out during corrective cardiac surgery. Biased V and J gene segment usage appeared to be present in both thymic and peripheral blood repertoires. Highly overlapping thymic TCR repertoires among unrelated individuals were reported in the related research. The study described the TCR alpha and beta repertoires in about eight infant thymus samples and a handful of matching peripheral blood samples. Donor ages ranging from 7 to 244 days were recorded, and a handful of male and two female infants were included in the cohort. Thymocytes were freed from the tissue by mechanical means and kept at -70 degrees C as pellets of roughly 9-30 million cells. Genomic DNA was extracted from frozen cell pellets with a QIAsymphony instrument. The immunoSEQ multiplex PCR assay was used to amplify the TCRB and TCRAD loci from a standardized amount of quality-controlled genomic DNA. The amplicons covered the V(D)J region and were long enough to include the CDR3 and to identify the V and J genes. Through the commercial immunoSEQ service, the amplicons were sequenced on an Illumina platform. Primer bias and sequencing errors were corrected using previously described methods, and TCRAD and TCRB definitions followed the IMGT database. The repertoires were analysed using immunoSEQ Analyzer 3.0 and VDJTools for basic statistics, V/J segment usage, diversity estimates, rarefaction and pairwise overlap. Diversity was estimated using the Chao1, ChaoE, Efron-Thisted, Shannon and inverse Simpson indices, and was also estimated on datasets down-sampled to the size of the smallest sample. For repertoire overlap, CDR3 nucleotide sequence, V gene and J gene had to match strictly, and clustering was done by Jaccard-based multidimensional scaling. On average, thymus samples yielded about 730,000 unique TCRB clonotypes, whereas blood samples yielded 75,000 to 95,000.

The chain employs TRBV5-1 and TRBJ2-7; the central 7 bases match TRBD1. Sequencing was performed on thymocytes. The clonotype originates from a girl less than two years old with a congenital heart defect. Donor details come from another sample of the same person, matched by shared clones. The sequence in DNA is TGCGCCAGCAGCTTGGGGCCTGACAGGGTGAGCTCCTACGAGCAGTACTTC. The translation is CASSLGPDRVSSYEQYF.